This TCR beta chain was identified during a study of PD-L1 blockade in urothelial cancer. The CDR3 spans 13 residues. Germline V CDR1 and CDR2: SGHVS, FNYEAQ. The V end lost 8 bases, the J end lost 4 bases, and 12 bases lay between the germline ends. Using immunoSEQ multiplex PCR, the repertoire was profiled, and TCRdb retains in-frame clones only, with some absent. The sample lists tens of thousands of clones, about 81% occurring once. Time point in this sample: pretreatment peripheral blood. V is TRBV7-6 and J is TRBJ2-1; perhaps TRBD2 as D (6 bases). The specimen comprised PBMCs, sampled around atezolizumab (anti-PD-L1) treatment. This receptor was taken from a man between 65 and 85 years old with urothelial cancer. The CDR3 sequence is CASSRGGYNEQFF. The CDR3 coding sequence is TGTGCCAGCTCTAGGGGAGGATACAATGAGCAGTTCTTC.